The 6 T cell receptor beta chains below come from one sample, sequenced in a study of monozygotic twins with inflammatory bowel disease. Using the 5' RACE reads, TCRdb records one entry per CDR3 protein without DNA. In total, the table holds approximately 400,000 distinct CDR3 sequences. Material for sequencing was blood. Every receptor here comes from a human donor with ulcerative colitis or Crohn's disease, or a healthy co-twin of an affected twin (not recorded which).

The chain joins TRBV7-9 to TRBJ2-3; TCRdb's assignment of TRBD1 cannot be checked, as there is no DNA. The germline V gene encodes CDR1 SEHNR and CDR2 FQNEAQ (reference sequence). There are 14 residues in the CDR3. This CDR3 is CASSLGQGLDTQYF. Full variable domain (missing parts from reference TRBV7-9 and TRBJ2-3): DTGVSQNPRHKITKRGQNVTFRCDPISEHNRLYWYRQTLGQGPEFLTYFQNEAQLEKSRLLSDRFSAERPKGSFSTLEIQRTEQGDSAMYLCASSLGQGLDTQYFGPGTRLTVL.

CDR3 protein: CASGPLSGELFF. The chain has TRBV27 and TRBJ2-2; TCRdb calls TRBD2, which cannot be checked without DNA. The CDR3 has 12 amino acids. Germline CDR1 reads MNHEY; CDR2 reads SMNVEV (reference sequence).

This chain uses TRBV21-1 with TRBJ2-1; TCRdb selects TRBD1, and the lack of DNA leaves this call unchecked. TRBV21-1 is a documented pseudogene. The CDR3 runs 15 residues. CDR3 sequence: CASTLAPSSYNEQFF.

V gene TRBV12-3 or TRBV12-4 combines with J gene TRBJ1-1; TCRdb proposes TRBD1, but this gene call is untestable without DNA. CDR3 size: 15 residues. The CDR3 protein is CASSPSEGGWTEAFF.

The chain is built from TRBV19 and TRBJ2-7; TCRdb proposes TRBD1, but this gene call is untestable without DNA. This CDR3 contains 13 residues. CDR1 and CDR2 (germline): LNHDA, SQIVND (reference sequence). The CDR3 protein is CASSTTRGYEQYF.

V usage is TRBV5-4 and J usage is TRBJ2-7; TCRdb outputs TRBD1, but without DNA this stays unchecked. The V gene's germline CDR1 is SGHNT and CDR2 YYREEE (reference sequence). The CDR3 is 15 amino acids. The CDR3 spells CASSRAGLGSYEQYF.